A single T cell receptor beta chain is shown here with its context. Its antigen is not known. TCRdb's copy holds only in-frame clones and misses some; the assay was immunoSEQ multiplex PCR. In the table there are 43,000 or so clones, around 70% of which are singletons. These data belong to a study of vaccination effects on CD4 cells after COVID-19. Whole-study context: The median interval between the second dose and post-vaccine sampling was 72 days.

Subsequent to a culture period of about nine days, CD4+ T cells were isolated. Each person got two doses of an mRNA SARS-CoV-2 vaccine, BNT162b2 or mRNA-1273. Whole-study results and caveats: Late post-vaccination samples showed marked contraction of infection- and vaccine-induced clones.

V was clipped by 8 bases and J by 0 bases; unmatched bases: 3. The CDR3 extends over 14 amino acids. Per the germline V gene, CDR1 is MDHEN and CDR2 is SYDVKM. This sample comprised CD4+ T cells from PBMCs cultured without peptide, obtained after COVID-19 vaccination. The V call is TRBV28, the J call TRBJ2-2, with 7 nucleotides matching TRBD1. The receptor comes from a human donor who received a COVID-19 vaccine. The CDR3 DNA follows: TGTGCCAGCCAGGGGGTGGCGAACACCGGGGAGCTGTTTTTT. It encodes CASQGVANTGELFF.